This TCR beta chain was captured in a study of cytomegalovirus exposure and HLA in healthy donors. With 60 Vbeta and 13 Jbeta primers, the PCR was carried out. Sequencing used immunoSEQ multiplex PCR; TCRdb keeps in-frame clones, though not all of them. The data contain 50,000 or so clones, 60% to 75% of them singletons. Germline CDR1 and CDR2: MDHEN and SYDVKM. The V and J ends lost 1 base and 7 bases respectively, with 7 bases between them. CDR3 length: 13 residues. Whereas donors were nominally healthy upon sampling, unrecorded immune exposures were probable. The chain combines TRBV28 with TRBJ2-2; a weak D match, TRBD2 (6 bases). Sequencing was carried out using PBMCs. The origin of this receptor is a woman between 45 and 60 years old in good health and CMV-seronegative. The CDR3 sequence: CASSLSGGGELFF. The CDR3 coding sequence is TGTGCCAGCAGTTTATCCGGGGGCGGGGAGCTGTTTTTT.